This T cell receptor beta chain was retrieved from a study of cytomegalovirus exposure and HLA in healthy donors. Notes on the study in general: It was taken for granted in presence/absence analyses that sequencing depth across donors was roughly uniform. The authors confirmed in vitro that a few CMV-associated chains were specific for CMV antigens.

Each of the donors was a healthy bone marrow donor. Comments on this clone: Its target is unknown.

CDR1 PRHDT and CDR2 FYEKMQ come from the germline V gene (reference sequence). Trimming left V 0 bases short and J 7 bases short, with 10 bases between. The CDR3 is made up of 13 amino acids. This PCR relied on a set of 60 Vbeta primers and 13 Jbeta primers. In the original analysis: The authors later counted about 80 million unique TCR beta chains, roughly 10 million of them shared. Sequencing was performed with immunoSEQ multiplex PCR; in TCRdb, only in-frame clones are kept and a portion is missing. Clone size and V and J calls were adopted from that table, with D and trimming inferred from the DNA. In the table there are 100,000 to 150,000 clones, approximately 84% of which are singletons.

V gene TRBV13 combines with J gene TRBJ2-7; possibly TRBD2 for D (6 bases). The TCR originated in a man aged 18-30 years in good health and CMV-seropositive. Sequencing was done on a sample of PBMCs. The CDR3 DNA is TGTGCCAGCAGCTTAGGACGGAGGGTTGAGCAGTACTTC. This encodes CASSLGRRVEQYF. The full variable domain, with the rest looked up from reference TRBV13 and TRBJ2-7, is AAGVIQSPRHLIKEKRETATLKCYPIPRHDTVYWYQQGPGQDPQFLISFYEKMQSDKGSIPDRFSAQQFSDYHSELNMSSLELGDSALYFCASSLGRRVEQYFGPGTRLTVT.